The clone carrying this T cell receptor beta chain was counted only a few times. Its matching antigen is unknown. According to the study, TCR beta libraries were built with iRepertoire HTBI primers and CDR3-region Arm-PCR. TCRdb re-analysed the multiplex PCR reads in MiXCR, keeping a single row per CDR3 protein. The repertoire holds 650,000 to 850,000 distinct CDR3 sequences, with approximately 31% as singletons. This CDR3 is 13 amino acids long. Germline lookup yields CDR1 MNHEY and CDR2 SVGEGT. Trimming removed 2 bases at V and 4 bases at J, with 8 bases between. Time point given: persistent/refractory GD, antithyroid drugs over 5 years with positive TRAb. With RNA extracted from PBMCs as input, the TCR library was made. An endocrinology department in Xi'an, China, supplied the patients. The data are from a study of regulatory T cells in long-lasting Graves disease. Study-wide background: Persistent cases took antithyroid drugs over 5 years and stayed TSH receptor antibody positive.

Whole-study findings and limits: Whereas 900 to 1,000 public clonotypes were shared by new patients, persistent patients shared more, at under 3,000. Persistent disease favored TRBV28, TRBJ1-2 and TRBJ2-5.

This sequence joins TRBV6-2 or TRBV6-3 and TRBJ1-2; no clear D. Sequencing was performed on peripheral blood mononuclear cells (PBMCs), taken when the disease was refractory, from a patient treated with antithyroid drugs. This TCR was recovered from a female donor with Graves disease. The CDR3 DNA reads TGTGCCAGCAGTTACGGTGTCAGCTATGGCTACACCTTC. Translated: CASSYGVSYGYTF.